The 21 T cell receptor beta chains below were found in one sample sequenced in a study of T cell repertoires in cytomegalovirus infection. These receptors have no known antigen. Each CDR3 protein is one row after TCRdb ran MiXCR on the reads. The table records under 850,000 distinct CDR3 sequences, around 31% of them present only once. The sequenced sample was cultured PBMCs, obtained from culture after CMV antigen stimulation. These receptors were obtained from a human donor in good health (CMV status not recorded). Some clones in this sample may be carry-over from other donors' samples.

This clonotype was seen ten or more times. V gene TRBV7-2 combines with J gene TRBJ2-3; D unclear. V was cut by 1 base and J by 4 bases, with 15 bases left in between. From germline, CDR1 is SGHTA and CDR2 FQGNSA. This CDR3 spans 16 amino acids. CDR3 sequence (DNA): TGTGCCAGCAGCTTAGAAACAGAAATCTTAGCAGATACGCAGTATTTT. This gives the protein CASSLETEILADTQYF.

The chain combines TRBV5-4 with TRBJ1-1; D is unresolved. The V gene's germline CDR1 is SGHNT and CDR2 YYREEE (reference sequence). The length of the CDR3 is 13 residues. Deletions cut 6 bases from V and 5 bases from J, with 14 bases between. CDR3 coding DNA: TGTGCCAGCACCCTGAAGGGTTGGACTGAAGCTTTCTTT. Translation: CASTLKGWTEAFF.

This clonotype turned up a few times. The chain is built from TRBV12-3 or TRBV12-4 and TRBJ1-6; TRBD1 might be the D (5 bases). This CDR3 contains 14 residues. V was clipped by 5 bases and J by 4 bases, with 9 bases between them. This chain's CDR3 is CASSLWGYNSPLHF. The CDR3 DNA reads TGTGCCAGCAGTCTCTGGGGGTATAATTCACCCCTCCACTTT.

The V and J genes are TRBV4-1 and TRBJ2-3; D not certain. The CDR3 is made up of 14 amino acids. Germline CDR1 is MGHRA and CDR2 is YSYEKL. V lost 0 bases and J 2 bases, leaving 6 bases between the germline ends. The CDR3 sequence is CASSQEPHTDTQYF. CDR3 nucleotide sequence: TGCGCCAGCAGCCAAGAACCACACACAGATACGCAGTATTTT.

This clonotype has more than one count but fewer than ten. This rearrangement joins TRBV7-6 to TRBJ2-3; 7 bases match TRBD2. V was pared by 4 bases and J by 9 bases, with 13 bases of the junction left unmatched. This CDR3 contains 15 residues. Germline assignment: CDR1 SGHVS and CDR2 FNYEAQ. CDR3 sequence reads: CASSSLAAGRGTQYF. The CDR3 region has the DNA TGTGCCAGCAGCTCCCTAGCGGCGGGACGGGGCACGCAGTATTTT.

The chain links TRBV29-1 to TRBJ1-5; no reliable D call. The CDR3 totals 9 residues. The V gene lost 8 bases and the J gene lost 10 bases, with 9 bases spanning the gap. CDR1 is SQVTM and CDR2 is ANQGSEA in the germline V gene. CDR3 residues: CSSAGPQHF. The CDR3 bases are TGCAGCTCCGCGGGACCCCAGCATTTT.

The gene calls are TRBV6-2 or TRBV6-3 and TRBJ2-7; D is uncertain. Looked up from germline, CDR1 is MNHEY and CDR2 is SVGEGT. V was clipped by 5 bases and J by 4 bases, with 18 bases between them. CDR3 length equals 15 residues. CDR3 sequence reads: CASSPTSNTRYEQYF. The CDR3 region has the DNA TGTGCCAGCAGTCCAACATCCAATACTCGTTACGAGCAGTACTTC.

The CDR3 loop is CASSQDRDSRTEAFF. The CDR3 nucleotides read TGCGCCAGCAGCCAAGATCGGGACTCGAGAACTGAAGCTTTCTTT. The rearrangement uses TRBV4-3 and TRBJ1-1; TRBD1 is a possible D gene (5 bases). This CDR3 comprises 15 residues. Trimming shortened V by 0 bases and J by 5 bases, and 13 bases separated the two germline ends. In germline, CDR1 is LGHNA, CDR2 YSLEER.

The chain is built from TRBV28 and TRBJ2-5; D could derive from TRBD1 or TRBD2 (5 bases each). Germline-derived CDR1 and CDR2 are MDHEN and SYDVKM. V shed 8 bases and J shed 5 bases, with 15 bases lying between them. CDR3 length equals 13 residues. The CDR3 loop reads CASLGVAYETQYF. The CDR3 DNA is TGTGCCAGCCTGGGGGTCGCATACGAGACCCAGTACTTC.

The V and J genes are TRBV12-3 or TRBV12-4 and TRBJ2-3; D is unclear. This CDR3 has 17 amino acids. Trimming removed 3 bases from V and 0 bases from J, with 16 bases in between. The CDR3, as DNA: TGTGCCAGCAGTTTTAGGGAAGTCGTCTCTAGCACAGATACGCAGTATTTT. As protein: CASSFREVVSSTDTQYF.

A note on this clonotype: Sequence at one end of the junction differs from germline and may be a read error. The chain carries TRBV12-3 or TRBV12-4 and TRBJ2-3; TRBD2 agrees at 9 bases. There are 15 residues in the CDR3. DNA for the CDR3: TGTGCCAGCAGTTTTTTTAGCGGGAGCAAAGATACGCAGTATTTT. Protein sequence: CASSFFSGSKDTQYF.

The chain has TRBV20-1 and TRBJ2-7; a possible D gene is TRBD1 (6 bases). The V end was cut by 1 base, the J end by 6 bases, with 22 bases between. The CDR3 sequence is 16 residues long. Per germline, CDR1 DFQATT and CDR2 SNEGSKA (reference sequence). The CDR3 DNA sequence: TGCAGTGCTAGAGGGAGAAGCGTGGGGGCGGTGGGCGAGCAGTACTTC. Protein product: CSARGRSVGAVGEQYF.

In this sample, this clonotype turned up a few times. CDR3 bases: TGTGCCAGCAGCTTAGTAGTACAGGACCGTGGCTACACCTTC. Its protein is CASSLVVQDRGYTF. V gene TRBV7-6 combines with J gene TRBJ1-2; weak D call: TRBD1 (5 bases). The ends were cut back, 1 base at V and 7 bases at J, with 13 bases in the middle. CDR3 size: 14 residues. Germline loops: CDR1 SGHVS, CDR2 FNYEAQ.

The chain recombines TRBV12-3 or TRBV12-4 with TRBJ2-7, with D perhaps assigned TRBD1 or TRBD2 (6 bases each). V was trimmed by 5 bases and J by 5 bases, leaving 16 bases between them. The CDR3 is 14 amino acids. CDR3 sequence reads: CASSKQGPGDEQYF. The DNA of the CDR3 is TGTGCCAGCAGTAAACAGGGTCCGGGGGACGAGCAGTACTTC.

The chain combines TRBV7-9 with TRBJ1-2, with D possibly being TRBD1 (6 bases). Between the trimmed V and J ends, which lost 1 base and 4 bases, there was a span of 10 bases. This CDR3 spans 14 amino acids. Germline V lookup: CDR1 SEHNR, CDR2 FQNEAQ (reference sequence). This CDR3 reads CASSLEQGIYGYTF. CDR3 sequence (DNA): TGTGCCAGCAGCTTAGAGCAGGGGATCTATGGCTACACCTTC.

V usage is TRBV12-3 or TRBV12-4 and J usage is TRBJ2-7; no firm D call. This CDR3 region has 13 residues. V lost 3 bases, J lost 4 bases, and 10 bases lay in between. CDR3: CASSLPLDYEQYF. The CDR3 coding sequence is TGTGCCAGCAGTTTGCCGTTGGATTACGAGCAGTACTTC.

The count of this clonotype is one. The chain has TRBV19 and TRBJ1-4; D might be TRBD1 (6 bases). Trimming took off 5 bases at V and 0 bases at J, with 10 bases between the two ends. Germline-derived CDR1 and CDR2 are LNHDA and SQIVND (reference sequence). The CDR3 sequence is 15 residues long. CDR3 sequence reads: CASSFNRATNEKLFF. The CDR3 nucleotides are TGTGCCAGTAGTTTCAACAGGGCAACTAATGAAAAACTGTTTTTT.

This sequence joins TRBV4-2 and TRBJ2-1; the match to TRBD2 covers 11 bases. Germline V gives CDR1 LGHNA, CDR2 YNFKEQ. The V segment lost 0 bases and the J segment 15 bases; nucleotides outside the gene matches: 4. The CDR3 runs 13 residues. The CDR3 coding sequence is TGTGCCAGCAGCCAAGAACCGGGACTAGCGGCGTTCTTC. It encodes CASSQEPGLAAFF.

This CDR3 reads CSASSRTSRVPYEQYF. The CDR3 DNA follows: TGCAGTGCTAGCTCCCGGACTAGTAGAGTCCCCTACGAGCAGTACTTC. The chain joins TRBV20-1 to TRBJ2-7; 7 bases agree with TRBD2. From germline, CDR1 is DFQATT and CDR2 SNEGSKA (reference sequence). V gave up 3 bases and J gave up 2 bases; unmatched junction bases: 13. This CDR3 contains 16 residues.

This clonotype was found a few times. This sequence joins TRBV6-1 and TRBJ2-1; D is possibly TRBD1 (5 bases). CDR1 MNHNS and CDR2 SASEGT come from the germline V gene. The germline V and J ends were trimmed by 6 bases and 10 bases, with 22 bases remaining between them. The length of the CDR3 is 15 residues. CDR3 DNA sequence: TGTGCCAGCAGCGACAGTCGGACCCTTATGGGGGAGCAGTTCTTC. It is translated as CASSDSRTLMGEQFF.

Ten or more counts support this clonotype. V is TRBV7-2 and J is TRBJ1-1, with D possibly matching TRBD1 (6 bases). The germline V gene has CDR1 SGHTA and CDR2 FQGNSA. The CDR3 totals 16 residues. V shed 1 base and J shed 3 bases, with 15 bases lying between them. CDR3 residues: CASSLEWGRGYTEAFF. The CDR3, as DNA: TGTGCCAGCAGCTTAGAGTGGGGGCGGGGCTACACTGAAGCTTTCTTT.